Each of the 19 T cell receptor beta chains below was sequenced from the same sample in a study of cytomegalovirus exposure and HLA in healthy donors. Only in-frame clones appear in the TCRdb table, and some are missing; sequencing was by immunoSEQ multiplex PCR. The sample has approximately 100,000 clones, roughly 90% seen once. Sequenced: PBMCs. These receptors were taken from a young man in good health and CMV-seropositive.

The J gene is TRBJ2-7, the V gene TRBV11-2; 11 bases are shared with TRBD1. Trimming cost V 6 bases and J 7 bases; bases outside gene matches: 14. The germline gives CDR1 SGHAT, CDR2 FQNNGV. The CDR3 loop spans 16 amino acids. CDR3 bases: TGTGCCAGCAGTTTCTCCGGGACAGGGGGATCCGGAGAGCAGTACTTC. It yields the protein CASSFSGTGGSGEQYF.

This chain links TRBV28 with TRBJ2-7; 11 bases line up with TRBD2. Germline CDR1 and CDR2: MDHEN and SYDVKM. The CDR3 has 17 residues. Trimming took 1 base from V and 3 from J; bases not matched to a gene: 8. The CDR3 DNA reads TGTGCCAGCAGTTTATTGGGGGGACTAGCGGAAATCTACGAGCAGTACTTC. Translated, it gives CASSLLGGLAEIYEQYF.

This sequence joins TRBV19 and TRBJ2-2; the D gene is possibly TRBD1 (5 bases). The CDR3 loop spans 16 amino acids. The germline V and J ends were trimmed by 4 bases and 0 bases, with 12 bases remaining between them. Germline V gene data show CDR1 as LNHDA and CDR2 as SQIVND (reference sequence). In DNA form, the CDR3 reads TGTGCCAGTAGTAAGGGTACAGGACCGAACACCGGGGAGCTGTTTTTT. Translation: CASSKGTGPNTGELFF.

The V call is TRBV27, the J call TRBJ1-2; no reliable D call. V gave up 3 bases and J gave up 0 bases, with 8 bases separating them. CDR1 is MNHEY and CDR2 is SMNVEV in the germline V gene (reference sequence). The CDR3 covers 14 residues. For the CDR3, the DNA is TGTGCCAGCAGTTTCGGGGTCTCTAACTATGGCTACACCTTC. Translated, it gives CASSFGVSNYGYTF.

CDR3 in amino acids: CASSLDSAYSNQPQHF. The CDR3 coding sequence is TGTGCCAGCAGCTTAGACAGCGCTTATAGCAATCAGCCCCAGCATTTT. The chain joins TRBV11-2 to TRBJ1-5; no definite D call. The CDR3 is 16 residues long. V gave up 0 bases and J gave up 0 bases, with 9 bases separating them. Germline V CDR1 and CDR2: SGHAT, FQNNGV.

The V call is TRBV18, the J call TRBJ2-1; tentative D call: TRBD1 (6 bases). Germline-derived CDR1 and CDR2 are KGHSH and LQKENI. V gave up 3 bases and J gave up 8 bases, with 14 bases separating them. The CDR3 has 14 residues. CDR3 residues: CASSPVTGSYEQFF. CDR3 DNA: TGTGCCAGCTCACCGGTCACAGGGTCGTATGAGCAGTTCTTC. Full variable domain (remainder filled in from reference TRBV18 and TRBJ2-1): NAGVMQNPRHLVRRRGQEARLRCSPMKGHSHVYWYRQLPEEGLKFMVYLQKENIIDESGMPKERFSAEFPKEGPSILRIQQVVRGDSAAYFCASSPVTGSYEQFFGPGTRLTVL.

This clone was observed a single time. The chain couples TRBV7-7 to TRBJ2-5, with unresolved D. Germline V gene lookup returns CDR1 SSHAT and CDR2 FNYEAQ (reference sequence). The CDR3 totals 14 residues. Trimming pared 0 bases from V and 1 base from J, leaving 6 bases between. The CDR3 spells CASSLAHGQETQYF. In DNA form, the CDR3 reads TGTGCCAGCAGCTTAGCGCACGGCCAAGAGACCCAGTACTTC.

J is TRBJ1-4 and V is TRBV5-6; D is ambiguous. Trimming took off 0 bases at V and 6 bases at J, with 12 bases between the two ends. The CDR3 spans 15 residues. The V gene's germline CDR1 is SGHDT and CDR2 YYEEEE. The CDR3 spells CASSLGGGSYEKLFF. The CDR3, as DNA: TGTGCCAGCAGCTTGGGAGGAGGTAGTTATGAAAAACTGTTTTTT. Looking up the rest from reference TRBV5-6 and TRBJ1-4 gives the full variable domain: DAGVTQSPTHLIKTRGQQVTLRCSPKSGHDTVSWYQQALGQGPQFIFQYYEEEERQRGNFPDRFSGHQFPNYSSELNVNALLLGDSALYLCASSLGGGSYEKLFFGSGTQLSVL.

This clone was counted a single time. V is TRBV27 and J is TRBJ2-1; maybe TRBD1 (5 bases). The germline V and J ends were trimmed by 7 bases and 4 bases, with 17 bases remaining between them. The germline CDR1 and CDR2 sequences are MNHEY and SMNVEV (reference sequence). The CDR3 has 15 amino acids. The CDR3 is CASTVTGALYNEQFF. As DNA, the CDR3 is TGTGCCAGCACCGTGACTGGGGCCCTATACAATGAGCAGTTCTTC.

The chain has TRBV6-5 and TRBJ1-3; possibly TRBD1 for D (5 bases). The CDR3 extends over 15 amino acids. V lost 5 bases, J lost 0 bases, and 11 bases lay in between. The germline gives CDR1 MNHEY, CDR2 SVGAGI. The CDR3 reads CASSPTGLSGNTIYF. In DNA, the CDR3 is TGTGCCAGCAGTCCGACGGGACTCTCTGGAAACACCATATATTTT.

As concerns this clone: Other DNA sequences in the sample encode the same CDR3. The rearrangement joins TRBV12-5 to TRBJ1-4, with 10 bases lining up with TRBD1. The CDR3 sequence is 19 residues long. Germline CDR1 LGHNT, CDR2 FRNRAP. The junction had 9 bases not matched to a gene; V was cut back by 1 base and J by 1 base. CDR3 in amino acids: CASGLAGQGVAGTNEKLFF. Written as DNA, the CDR3 is TGTGCTAGTGGTTTGGCCGGACAGGGGGTTGCTGGAACTAATGAAAAACTGTTTTTT.

The chain links TRBV6-5 to TRBJ2-7; the match to TRBD2 covers 13 bases. This CDR3 has 14 residues. The germline gives CDR1 MNHEY, CDR2 SVGAGI. J lost 11 bases, V lost 4 bases, and 8 bases had no gene match. This CDR3 is CASSSVTSGRAEYF. CDR3 coding DNA: TGTGCCAGCAGTTCCGTAACTAGCGGGAGGGCCGAGTACTTC.

The chain couples TRBV7-6 to TRBJ2-1; a possible D gene is TRBD1 (5 bases). V was trimmed by 6 bases and J by 0 bases, leaving 21 bases between them. This CDR3 has 18 amino acids. CDR1 is SGHVS and CDR2 is FNYEAQ in the germline V gene. CDR3 DNA sequence: TGTGCCAGCAGTCAAGGGGTCCGCACTCTCAGCTCCTACAATGAGCAGTTCTTC. It specifies CASSQGVRTLSSYNEQFF.

The rearrangement joins TRBV2 to TRBJ2-3; D is possibly TRBD1 (6 bases). Germline assignment: CDR1 SNHLY and CDR2 FYNNEI. Trimming shortened V by 7 bases and J by 5 bases, and 10 bases separated the two germline ends. The CDR3 extends over 12 amino acids. This chain's CDR3 is CASTKGGDTQYF. For the CDR3, the DNA is TGTGCCAGCACCAAAGGGGGAGATACGCAGTATTTT.

The V call is TRBV15, the J call TRBJ1-4; perhaps TRBD1 as D (5 bases). This CDR3 spans 15 amino acids. CDR1 is LNHNV and CDR2 is YYDKDF in the germline V gene (reference sequence). V dropped 0 bases and J dropped 8 bases, with 13 bases sitting between them. As DNA, the CDR3 is TGTGCCACCAGCAGAGACAGGGCCGGAGGGGAAAAACTGTTTTTT. Translated: CATSRDRAGGEKLFF.

The chain combines TRBV5-6 with TRBJ2-1, with 12 bases aligning to TRBD1. The junction had 5 bases not matched to a gene; V was cut back by 0 bases and J by 4 bases. This CDR3 is 17 amino acids long. Germline values: CDR1 SGHDT, CDR2 YYEEEE. CDR3 sequence reads: CASSLASGQGAYNEQFF. The CDR3 coding sequence is TGTGCCAGCAGCTTGGCCTCGGGACAGGGGGCTTACAATGAGCAGTTCTTC.

This clone has more than one count but fewer than ten. V and J are TRBV5-6 and TRBJ1-1, with D uncertain. This CDR3 is built from 11 residues. In germline, CDR1 is SGHDT, CDR2 YYEEEE. V was trimmed by 1 base and J by 12 bases, leaving 10 bases between them. CDR3 region: CASSLRQVTFF. The DNA for the CDR3 is TGTGCCAGCAGCTTGCGCCAGGTAACTTTCTTT.

The chain has TRBV7-2 and TRBJ2-5, with 11 bases lining up with TRBD2. This CDR3 comprises 16 residues. The ends lost 4 bases at V and 4 bases at J; junction bases unmatched: 8. CDR1 is SGHTA and CDR2 is FQGNSA in the germline V gene. The CDR3 nucleotides read TGTGCCAGCAGCTACACTGCCGGACTAGCGGGAGAGACCCAGTACTTC. This encodes CASSYTAGLAGETQYF. The variable domain in full, completed from reference TRBV7-2 and TRBJ2-5, reads GAGVSQSPSNKVTEKGKDVELRCDPISGHTALYWYRQSLGQGLEFLIYFQGNSAPDKSGLPSDRFSAERTGGSVSTLTIQRTQQEDSAVYLCASSYTAGLAGETQYFGPGTRLLVL.

The rearrangement uses TRBV4-2 and TRBJ2-1; TRBD2 aligns across 8 bases. V gave up 8 bases and J gave up 2 bases; unmatched junction bases: 14. Per the germline V gene, CDR1 is LGHNA and CDR2 is YNFKEQ. The CDR3 totals 17 residues. CDR3 in amino acids: CASGRVGAGVPYNEQFF. Written as DNA, the CDR3 is TGTGCCAGCGGGAGAGTGGGAGCGGGAGTCCCCTACAATGAGCAGTTCTTC.